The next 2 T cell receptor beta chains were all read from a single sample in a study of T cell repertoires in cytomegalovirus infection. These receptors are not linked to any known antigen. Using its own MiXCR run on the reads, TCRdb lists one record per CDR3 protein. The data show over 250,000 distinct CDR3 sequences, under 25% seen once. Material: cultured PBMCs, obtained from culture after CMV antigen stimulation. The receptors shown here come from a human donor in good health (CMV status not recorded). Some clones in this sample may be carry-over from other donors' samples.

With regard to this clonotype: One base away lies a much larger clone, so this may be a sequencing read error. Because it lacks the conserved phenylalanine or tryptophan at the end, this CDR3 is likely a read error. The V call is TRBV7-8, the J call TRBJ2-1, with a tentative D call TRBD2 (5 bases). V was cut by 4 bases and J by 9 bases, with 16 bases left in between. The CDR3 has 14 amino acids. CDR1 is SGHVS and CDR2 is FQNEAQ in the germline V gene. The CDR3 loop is CASSSGWQVSEQFL. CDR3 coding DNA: TGTGCCAGCAGCTCGGGATGGCAGGTATCTGAGCAGTTCCTC.

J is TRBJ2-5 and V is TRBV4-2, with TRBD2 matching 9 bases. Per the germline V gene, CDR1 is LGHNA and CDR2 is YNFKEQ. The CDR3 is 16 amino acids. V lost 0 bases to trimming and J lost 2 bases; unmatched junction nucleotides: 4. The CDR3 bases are TGTGCCAGCAGCCAAGACCTAGCGGGAACTCAAGAGACCCAGTACTTC. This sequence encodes CASSQDLAGTQETQYF.